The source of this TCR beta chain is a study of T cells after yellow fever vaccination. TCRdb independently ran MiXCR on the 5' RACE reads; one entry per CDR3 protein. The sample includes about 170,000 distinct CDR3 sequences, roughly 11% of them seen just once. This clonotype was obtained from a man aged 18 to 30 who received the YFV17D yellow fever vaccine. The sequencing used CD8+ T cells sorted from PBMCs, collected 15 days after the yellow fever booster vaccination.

The CDR3 sequence is CASSYFSDRVASTDTQYF. The CDR3 bases are TGTGCCAGCAGTTACTTCTCGGACAGGGTGGCGTCCACAGATACGCAGTATTTT. The rearrangement joins TRBV6-5 to TRBJ2-3; 8 bases align to TRBD1. Germline CDR1 reads MNHEY; CDR2 reads SVGAGI. The CDR3 has 18 residues. J gave up 2 bases and V 1 base, and 11 bases lay outside the gene matches.